The sequence of this T cell receptor beta chain was determined in a study of blood T cell repertoires in COVID-19. Study-wide background: The United States, Italy and Spain supplied acute and convalescent COVID-19 samples.

TCRdb's table, derived via immunoSEQ multiplex PCR, lists solely in-frame clones and lacks some. This table has approximately 60,000 clones, roughly 82% appearing once. Germline CDR1 LGHNA, CDR2 YNFKEQ. The junction had 7 bases not matched to a gene; V was cut back by 2 bases and J by 0 bases. The CDR3 has 16 amino acids. This clone was counted a few times. Sequenced input: peripheral blood. This chain connects TRBV4-2 to TRBJ2-7; 7 bases align to TRBD2. The source is an older woman with acute or convalescent COVID-19. The CDR3 is CASSQNGLADSYEQYF. In DNA form, the CDR3 reads TGTGCCAGCAGCCAAAATGGGCTAGCGGACTCCTACGAGCAGTACTTC.